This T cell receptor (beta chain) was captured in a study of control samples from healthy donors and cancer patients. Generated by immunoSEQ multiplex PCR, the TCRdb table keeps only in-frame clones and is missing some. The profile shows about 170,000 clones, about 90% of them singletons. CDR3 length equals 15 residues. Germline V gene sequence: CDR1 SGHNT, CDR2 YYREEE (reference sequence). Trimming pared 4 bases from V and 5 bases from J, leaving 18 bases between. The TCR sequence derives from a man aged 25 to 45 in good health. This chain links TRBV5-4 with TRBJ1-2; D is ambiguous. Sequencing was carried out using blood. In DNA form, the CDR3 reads TGTGCCAGCAGCGAGGGAGGGTCAAGAATATATGGCTACACCTTC. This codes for CASSEGGSRIYGYTF.